This T cell receptor (beta chain) was captured in a study of blood T cell repertoires in COVID-19. Whole-study context: The analysed material was cDNA or gDNA that came from T cells, B-cell-depleted T cells, or PBMCs.

This table comes from immunoSEQ multiplex PCR, and its TCRdb copy is limited to in-frame clones, with some not included. The profile covers approximately 160,000 clones, with about 83% appearing a single time and 7.7% taken by the ten largest. The sequencing input was peripheral blood. The receptor was isolated from a man aged 35-49 years who had recovered from COVID-19.

The CDR3 sequence: CASSYGQGGSGELFF. As DNA, the CDR3 is TGTGCCAGCAGTTACGGGCAGGGTGGGTCCGGGGAGCTGTTTTTT. The chain employs TRBV6-6 and TRBJ2-2; TRBD1 might be the D (5 bases). The CDR3 runs to 15 residues. Germline lookup yields CDR1 MNHNY and CDR2 SVGAGI (reference sequence). V shed 2 bases and J shed 6 bases, with 13 bases lying between them.